In this sample, the clone carrying this TCR beta chain turned up many times. Its antigen is not identified. The entry originates in a study of regulatory T cells in long-lasting Graves disease. Time point: newly diagnosed GD, antithyroid drugs for less than 3 months. RNA from PBMCs was the source of the TCR library. Researchers made TCR beta libraries by using iRepertoire HTBI primers and running Arm-PCR on CDR3 regions. Each CDR3 protein is one row after TCRdb ran MiXCR on the multiplex PCR reads. This table holds 550,000 to 600,000 distinct CDR3 sequences, about 16% found once. Study-wide results and limits: A greater number of public clonotypes (2,741) was shared by persistent patients than by new patients (approximately 910).

The length of the CDR3 is 17 residues. The germline CDR1 and CDR2 sequences are SNHLY and FYNNEI. V lost 3 bases to trimming and J lost 0 bases; unmatched junction nucleotides: 5. These same records also appear under a second study, on T cells in Graves' hyperthyroidism and ophthalmopathy. That work contributes: The diagnoses drew upon clinical symptoms, serum thyroxine and TRAb, thyroid ultrasound and orbital computed tomography.

The specimen was peripheral blood mononuclear cells (PBMCs), collected at new diagnosis, from a patient treated with antithyroid drugs. The chain employs TRBV2 and TRBJ2-2; 9 bases match TRBD2. The TCR comes from a man aged 18 to 35 with Graves disease. DNA for the CDR3: TGTGCCAGCAGTGAGCTGGGACTAGCAGCGAACACCGGGGAGCTGTTTTTT. This sequence encodes CASSELGLAANTGELFF. Together with reference TRBV2 and TRBJ2-2, the CDR3 gives the full variable domain: EPEVTQTPSHQVTQMGQEVILRCVPISNHLYFYWYRQILGQKVEFLVSFYNNEISEKSEIFDDQFSVERPDGSNFTLKIRSTKLEDSAMYFCASSELGLAANTGELFFGEGSRLTVL.